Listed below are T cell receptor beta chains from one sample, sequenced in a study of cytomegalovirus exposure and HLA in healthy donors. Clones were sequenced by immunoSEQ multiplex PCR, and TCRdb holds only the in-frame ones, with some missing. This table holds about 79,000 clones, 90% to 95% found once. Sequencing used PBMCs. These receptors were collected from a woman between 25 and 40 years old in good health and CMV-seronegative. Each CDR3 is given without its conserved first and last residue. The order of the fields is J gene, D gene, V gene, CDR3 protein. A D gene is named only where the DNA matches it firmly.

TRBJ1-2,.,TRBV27,ASSLAPSGNYGYT
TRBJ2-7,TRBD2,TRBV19,ASSIAGLGIGEQY
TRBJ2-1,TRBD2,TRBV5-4,ASSLGGTSGYNEQF
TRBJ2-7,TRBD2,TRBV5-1,ASSVGLAGVIYEQY
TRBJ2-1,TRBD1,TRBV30,AWSVLGTGPRQQF
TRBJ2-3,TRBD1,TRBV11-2,ASSWGTGGTDTQY
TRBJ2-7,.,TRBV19,ASSITGDTLGQY
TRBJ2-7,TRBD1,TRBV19,ASSVGTGRRGEQY
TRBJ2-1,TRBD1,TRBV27,ASSWTGSVYNEQF
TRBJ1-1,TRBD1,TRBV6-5,ASSKTGTANTEAF
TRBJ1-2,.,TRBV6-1,ASSAITGNNYGYT
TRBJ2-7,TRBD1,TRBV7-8,ASSLGGGRAYEQY
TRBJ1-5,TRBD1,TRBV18,ASSPDRDQPQH
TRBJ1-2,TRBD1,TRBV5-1,ASSAADRDNYGYT
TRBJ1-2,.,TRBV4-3,ASSQEGVRDYGYT
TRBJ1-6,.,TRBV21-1,ASSSFPGQGTSPLH
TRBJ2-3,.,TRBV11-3,ASSLGAPRKQY
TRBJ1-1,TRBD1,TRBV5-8,ASSRDRNTEAF
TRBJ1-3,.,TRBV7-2,ASSLLGGLSGNTIY
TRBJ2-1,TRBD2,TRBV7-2,ASSLEIAGAREQF
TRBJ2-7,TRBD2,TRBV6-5,ASSYSGRAYEQY
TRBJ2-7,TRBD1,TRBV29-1,SVWTGDSYEQY
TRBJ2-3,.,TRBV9,ASIPRGGLETQY
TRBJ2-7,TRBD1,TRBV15,ATSRRDRAYEQY
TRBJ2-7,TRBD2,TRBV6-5,ASSYASGRVYEQY
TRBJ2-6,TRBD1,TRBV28,ASSATDRAGANVLT
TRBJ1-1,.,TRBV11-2,ASSPLGGVNTEAF
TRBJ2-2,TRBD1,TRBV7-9,ASSFAMTGNPAGELF
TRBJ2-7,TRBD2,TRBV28,ASSPPSGIYYEQY
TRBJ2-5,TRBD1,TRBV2,ASSRQGVETETQY
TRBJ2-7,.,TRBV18,ASSQRVSDEQY
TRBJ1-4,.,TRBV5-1,ASKPDNVEKLF
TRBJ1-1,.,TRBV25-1,ASSPMGANTEAF